A single sample is the source of the 17 T cell receptor beta chains below, sequenced in a study of shared clonotypes between healthy human individuals. Profiling relied on immunoSEQ multiplex PCR, and the TCRdb table lists in-frame clones only, not all of them. The sample includes a few million clones, roughly 90% of them seen just once. The sample consisted of naive CD4+ T cells from PBMCs. The subset was: CD45RA+ positively selected. The origin of the receptors is a man in his late teens or twenties in good health. Some clones in this sample may be carry-over from other donors' samples.

The chain has TRBV14 and TRBJ2-7; D could derive from TRBD1 or TRBD2 (5 bases each). The V and J ends lost 4 bases and 7 bases respectively, with 17 bases between them. Germline V CDR1 and CDR2: SGHDN, FVKESK. The CDR3 has 14 amino acids. The CDR3 sequence is CASSPGRTSDEQYF. CDR3 bases: TGTGCCAGCAGCCCGGGACGGACTTCTGATGAGCAGTACTTC.

This chain links TRBV28 with TRBJ2-7; no clear D. Germline loops: CDR1 MDHEN, CDR2 SYDVKM. V was clipped by 5 bases and J by 5 bases, with 10 bases between them. This CDR3 contains 12 residues. CDR3: CASSPLDHEQYF. CDR3 coding DNA: TGTGCCAGCAGTCCCCTTGACCACGAGCAGTACTTC.

The chain carries TRBV5-1 and TRBJ1-4, with a tentative D call TRBD1 (6 bases). Germline assignment: CDR1 SGHRS and CDR2 YFSETQ. V was clipped by 3 bases and J by 8 bases, with 14 bases between them. CDR3 length equals 14 residues. The CDR3 loop is CASSWAGTQEKLFF. The CDR3 bases are TGCGCCAGCAGCTGGGCCGGGACACAGGAAAAACTGTTTTTT.

The chain couples TRBV4-1 to TRBJ1-5; TRBD1 is a possible D gene (5 bases). The CDR3 runs 14 residues. Germline V lookup: CDR1 MGHRA, CDR2 YSYEKL. V was clipped by 4 bases and J by 2 bases, with 9 bases between them. The CDR3 spells CASSPLGGNQPQHF. The CDR3 region has the DNA TGCGCCAGCAGCCCCTTGGGGGGCAATCAGCCCCAGCATTTT.

The rearrangement joins TRBV7-3 to TRBJ2-1, with a tentative D call TRBD2 (6 bases). Trimming took 4 bases from V and 0 from J, leaving 10 bases between them. CDR1 is SGHTA and CDR2 is FQGTGA in the germline V gene. The CDR3 totals 15 residues. The chain's CDR3 is CASSSSGDSYNEQFF. CDR3 DNA: TGTGCCAGCAGCTCCTCGGGAGACTCCTACAATGAGCAGTTCTTC.

The rearrangement links TRBV28 to TRBJ1-2, with D possibly being TRBD1 (5 bases). The CDR3 totals 13 residues. The V end was cut by 6 bases, the J end by 4 bases, with 12 bases between. Germline CDR1 reads MDHEN; CDR2 reads SYDVKM. CDR3 loop: CASRTGEVYGYTF. CDR3 in DNA: TGTGCCAGCAGGACGGGGGAGGTCTATGGCTACACCTTC.

The CDR3 DNA reads as TGTGCCAGCAGTTATTCTACCTACGAGCAGTACTTC. Translation: CASSYSTYEQYF. The chain joins TRBV6-9 to TRBJ2-7; D is uncertain. Trimming removed 0 bases at V and 2 bases at J, with 2 bases between. The CDR3 is made up of 12 amino acids. Germline CDR1 and CDR2: MNHGY and SVAAGI.

In regard to this clone: Other nucleotide sequences in the sample specify the same CDR3. V and J are TRBV5-1 and TRBJ2-3, with 7 bases lining up with TRBD2. Germline V gene data show CDR1 as SGHRS and CDR2 as YFSETQ. Trimming removed 0 bases from V and 0 bases from J; junction bases left unmatched: 4. The CDR3 has 16 amino acids. In nucleotides, the CDR3 is TGCGCCAGCAGCTTGGTGGCGGGAGCCAGCACAGATACGCAGTATTTT. Protein product: CASSLVAGASTDTQYF.

The chain combines TRBV5-8 with TRBJ2-7; no definite D call. The CDR3 sequence is 13 residues long. V was cut by 3 bases and J by 12 bases, with 19 bases left in between. The germline gives CDR1 SGHTS, CDR2 YDEGEE. CDR3 loop: CASSWPPRAGRYF. The CDR3 nucleotides read TGTGCCAGCAGCTGGCCCCCCCGGGCCGGTCGGTACTTC.

The count of this clone is one. The chain is built from TRBV27 and TRBJ2-7; 10 nucleotides align to TRBD2. The trim removed 2 bases at V and 4 bases at J, leaving 8 bases unmatched. This CDR3 has 16 residues. Per germline, CDR1 MNHEY and CDR2 SMNVEV (reference sequence). DNA for the CDR3: TGTGCCAGCAGTTTACAAGCGGGAGGGTTTTCGTACGAGCAGTACTTC. It is translated as CASSLQAGGFSYEQYF.

This sequence joins TRBV7-9 and TRBJ2-1; 12 bases align to TRBD2. J lost 5 bases, V lost 1 base, and 9 bases had no gene match. Per the germline V gene, CDR1 is SEHNR and CDR2 is FQNEAQ (reference sequence). There are 18 residues in the CDR3. CDR3 DNA: TGTGCCAGCAGCTTAGTCCGTTCCGCTAGCGGGAGGGACAATGAGCAGTTCTTC. Protein sequence: CASSLVRSASGRDNEQFF.

The gene calls are TRBV6-1 and TRBJ1-3; the D gene is possibly TRBD1 (5 bases). Germline V gene lookup returns CDR1 MNHNS and CDR2 SASEGT. Between the trimmed V and J ends, which lost 4 bases and 0 bases, there was a span of 13 bases. The length of the CDR3 is 16 residues. As DNA, the CDR3 is TGTGCCAGCAGTGGCCAGACAGTCGGCTCTGGAAACACCATATATTTT. The encoded protein is CASSGQTVGSGNTIYF.

The count of this clone is one. The chain carries TRBV6-6 and TRBJ1-2; 7 bases are shared with TRBD1. The V gene's germline CDR1 is MNHNY and CDR2 SVGAGI (reference sequence). J was trimmed by 6 bases and V by 5 bases; bases with no gene match: 3. The CDR3 contains 12 residues. Here the CDR3 DNA reads TGTGCCAGCAGTCAGGGACAGAATGGCTACACCTTC. Translating gives CASSQGQNGYTF.

The J gene is TRBJ2-3, the V gene TRBV7-2; D ambiguous. Per germline, CDR1 SGHTA and CDR2 FQGNSA. The CDR3 extends over 13 amino acids. V shed 5 bases and J shed 5 bases, with 11 bases lying between them. CDR3 nucleotides: TGTGCCAGCAGCCCGCGGATGAGAGATACGCAGTATTTT. The encoded protein is CASSPRMRDTQYF.

The genes are TRBV18 and TRBJ2-7, with a tentative D call TRBD1 (5 bases). V lost 1 base to trimming and J lost 0 bases, with 10 bases between them. CDR3 length equals 15 residues. Germline values: CDR1 KGHSH, CDR2 LQKENI. CDR3 bases: TGTGCCAGCTCACCACAGGAGACAGCCTCCTACGAGCAGTACTTC. Encoded protein: CASSPQETASYEQYF.

The rearrangement uses TRBV28 and TRBJ1-1, with D perhaps matching TRBD1 (5 bases). Germline-derived CDR1 and CDR2 are MDHEN and SYDVKM. V dropped 2 bases and J dropped 6 bases, with 22 bases sitting between them. The CDR3 is 17 residues long. CDR3 protein: CASSLIFWSVRAPEAFF. As DNA, the CDR3 is TGTGCCAGCAGTTTAATTTTCTGGTCGGTCAGGGCCCCTGAAGCTTTCTTT.

Comment on this clone: The same CDR3 is also encoded by other DNA sequences in this sample. The chain links TRBV2 to TRBJ1-2; D unclear. CDR3 length equals 13 residues. The germline V and J ends were trimmed by 1 base and 2 bases, with 5 bases remaining between them. Germline CDR1 reads SNHLY; CDR2 reads FYNNEI. CDR3 residues: CASSEGQNYGYTF. For the CDR3, the DNA is TGTGCCAGCAGTGAAGGGCAGAACTATGGCTACACCTTC.